This TCR beta chain was sequenced in a study of cytomegalovirus exposure and HLA in healthy donors. Study-wide results and caveats: Later analysis associated a missense DCLRE1C variant with TCR beta V- and J-gene trimming. TCR beta chains numbering some 160 were designated cytomegalovirus-associated.

As regards this clone: What it binds is unknown.

PCR involved 60 Vbeta and 13 Jbeta primers. Assay used: immunoSEQ multiplex PCR; TCRdb lists only in-frame clones, some missing. The sample records some 150,000 clones, over 60% being singletons. Germline V lookup: CDR1 SGDLS, CDR2 YYNGEE. V gave up 3 bases and J gave up 4 bases, with 20 bases separating them. CDR3 length equals 17 residues. The receptor comes from a woman in her fifties or sixties in good health and CMV-seronegative. V is TRBV9 and J is TRBJ2-1, with D possibly being TRBD2 (6 bases). Input material: PBMCs. The CDR3 reads CASSADPRDRGYNEQFF. The CDR3 DNA follows: TGTGCCAGCAGCGCGGACCCCAGGGATCGGGGGTACAATGAGCAGTTCTTC. The complete variable domain, with remaining parts taken from reference TRBV9 and TRBJ2-1, reads DSGVTQTPKHLITATGQRVTLRCSPRSGDLSVYWYQQSLDQGLQFLIQYYNGEERAKGNILERFSAQQFPDLHSELNLSSLELGDSALYFCASSADPRDRGYNEQFFGPGTRLTVL.